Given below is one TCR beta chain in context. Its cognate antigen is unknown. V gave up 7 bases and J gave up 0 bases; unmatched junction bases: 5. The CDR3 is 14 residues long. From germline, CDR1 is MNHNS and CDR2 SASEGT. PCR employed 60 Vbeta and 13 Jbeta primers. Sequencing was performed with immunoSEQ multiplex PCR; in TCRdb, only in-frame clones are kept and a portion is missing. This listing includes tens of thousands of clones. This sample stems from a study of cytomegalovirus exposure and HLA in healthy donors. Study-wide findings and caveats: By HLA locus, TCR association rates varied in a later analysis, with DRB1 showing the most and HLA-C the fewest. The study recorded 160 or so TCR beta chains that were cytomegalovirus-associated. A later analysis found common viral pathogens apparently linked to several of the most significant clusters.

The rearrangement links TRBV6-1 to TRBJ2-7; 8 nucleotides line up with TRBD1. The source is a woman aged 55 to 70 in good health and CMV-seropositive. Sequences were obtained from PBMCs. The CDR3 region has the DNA TGTGCCAGCATTAGGACAGGGAGCTCCTACGAGCAGTACTTC. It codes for CASIRTGSSYEQYF.